This TCR beta chain was recovered during a study of beta chain features in type 1 diabetes. The authors reverse transcribed all of the isolated RNA, so sequencing captured expressed TCRB transcripts. Clones were read by immunoSEQ multiplex PCR, and TCRdb kept only the in-frame ones, dropping some. The sample has just over 450,000 clones; approximately 30% are singletons. The origin of this receptor is a man between 18 and 35 years old in good health. The sequencing input was naive CD4+ T cells from blood.

CDR3: CASRVAGYKNIQYF. CDR3 bases: TGTGCCAGCAGGGTAGCGGGATACAAAAACATTCAGTACTTC. The chain links TRBV6-6 to TRBJ2-4; 8 bases map to TRBD2. V lost 6 bases to trimming and J lost 3 bases; unmatched junction nucleotides: 4. This CDR3 is 14 amino acids long. Germline CDR1 MNHNY, CDR2 SVGAGI (reference sequence).